The 12 T cell receptor beta chains listed next were all sequenced from one sample in a study of blood T cell repertoires in COVID-19. Assay used: immunoSEQ multiplex PCR; TCRdb lists only in-frame clones, some missing. This table has about 110,000 clones, 70% to 90% appearing once. Material for sequencing was peripheral blood. These receptors all come from a human donor in a cohort sampled during active COVID-19.

V gene TRBV18 combines with J gene TRBJ2-3; D ambiguous. Looked up from germline, CDR1 is KGHSH and CDR2 is LQKENI. The CDR3 has 16 amino acids. Trimming cost V 6 bases and J 0 bases, with 16 bases left between them. CDR3 nucleotide sequence: TGTGCCAGCTCTCTACGCGTTTTCTTAAGCACAGATACGCAGTATTTT. Protein sequence: CASSLRVFLSTDTQYF.

This sequence joins TRBV10-3 and TRBJ2-1; 9 bases agree with TRBD2. Germline lookup yields CDR1 ENHRY and CDR2 SYGVKD. V lost 6 bases, J lost 13 bases, and 7 bases stayed unmatched. This CDR3 is built from 12 residues. The chain's CDR3 is CAISDYGTSQFF. The CDR3, as DNA: TGTGCCATCAGCGATTACGGGACTAGCCAGTTCTTC.

This sequence joins TRBV27 and TRBJ1-5; tentative D call: TRBD1 (5 bases). This CDR3 has 14 residues. Deletions cut 3 bases from V and 3 bases from J, with 9 bases between. Germline lookup yields CDR1 MNHEY and CDR2 SMNVEV (reference sequence). CDR3 coding DNA: TGTGCCAGCAGTTTCGTGGGGCCCAATCAGCCCCAGCATTTT. This codes for CASSFVGPNQPQHF.

The rearrangement joins TRBV21-1 to TRBJ1-1. TRBV21-1 is labeled a pseudogene. The CDR3 loop spans 12 amino acids. As DNA, the CDR3 is TGTGCCAGCAGTAGTTCGGGGACTGAAGCTTTCTTT. The encoded protein is CASSSSGTEAFF.

In its sample, this clone was seen once. A read error may account for a junction end that differs from germline. The J gene is TRBJ2-5, the V gene TRBV6-6; 9 bases are a match to TRBD1. The germline V gene encodes CDR1 MNHNY and CDR2 SVGAGI (reference sequence). The CDR3 covers 14 residues. This CDR3 reads CASTPPPGQGSGDF. The CDR3 nucleotides are TGTGCCAGCACTCCCCCGCCGGGACAGGGTTCTGGGGACTTC.

The chain has TRBV5-1 and TRBJ2-5, with D perhaps TRBD2 (6 bases). CDR1 and CDR2 (germline): SGHRS, YFSETQ. The CDR3 sequence is 14 residues long. The ends were cut back, 4 bases at V and 2 bases at J, with 12 bases in the middle. CDR3 bases: TGCGCCAGCAGCGCCTCTGGACTACAAGAGACCCAGTACTTC. Its translation is CASSASGLQETQYF.

DNA of the CDR3: TGTGCCAGCAGTTACTCTGCGACAGATGGCTACACCTTC. This encodes CASSYSATDGYTF. The rearrangement uses TRBV6-5 and TRBJ1-2, with D maybe TRBD1 (5 bases). Germline V gene lookup returns CDR1 MNHEY and CDR2 SVGAGI. CDR3 size: 13 residues. The germline V and J ends were trimmed by 0 bases and 6 bases, with 8 bases remaining between them.

The V gene is TRBV9, the J gene TRBJ2-5; TRBD2 is a possible D gene (7 bases). The germline CDR1 and CDR2 sequences are SGDLS and YYNGEE. Trimming took 4 bases from V and 5 from J, leaving 21 bases between them. The CDR3 is 16 residues long. CDR3 bases: TGTGCCAGCAGCCCCCAGGGAGGGGGGGCCGGTGAGACCCAGTACTTC. Amino acid sequence: CASSPQGGGAGETQYF.

The V and J genes are TRBV4-3 and TRBJ2-3; perhaps TRBD2 as D (6 bases). V lost 1 base and J 4 bases, leaving 15 bases between the germline ends. Germline V lookup: CDR1 LGHNA, CDR2 YSLEER. The CDR3 consists of 16 residues. Written as DNA, the CDR3 is TGCGCCAGCAGCCAAGGTGGACCGGGAGCTGCAGATACGCAGTATTTT. Translating it yields CASSQGGPGAADTQYF.

The chain has TRBV19 and TRBJ1-1, with TRBD1 matching 11 bases. V was clipped by 6 bases and J by 2 bases; unmatched bases: 2. The V gene's germline CDR1 is LNHDA and CDR2 SQIVND (reference sequence). The CDR3 has 14 residues. The CDR3 spells CASRGQGGNTEAFF. DNA of the CDR3: TGTGCCAGTAGGGGACAGGGGGGCAACACTGAAGCTTTCTTT.

The chain couples TRBV27 to TRBJ2-2, with 9 nucleotides matching TRBD2. Germline V gene data show CDR1 as MNHEY and CDR2 as SMNVEV (reference sequence). V shed 6 bases and J 0 bases; nucleotides not matched to a gene: 5. The CDR3 is 16 amino acids. Written as DNA, the CDR3 is TGTGCCAGCAGGCAGGCGGGGGGGACGAACACCGGGGAGCTGTTTTTT. It specifies CASRQAGGTNTGELFF.

V gene TRBV5-1 combines with J gene TRBJ2-3, with D perhaps TRBD2 (5 bases). V dropped 1 base and J dropped 3 bases, with 18 bases sitting between them. This CDR3 spans 17 amino acids. Per germline, CDR1 SGHRS and CDR2 YFSETQ. CDR3 DNA: TGCGCCAGCAGCTTGAACGGGGTGGCATGGAGAACAGATACGCAGTATTTT. Translating gives CASSLNGVAWRTDTQYF. Full variable domain (missing parts from reference TRBV5-1 and TRBJ2-3): KAGVTQTPRYLIKTRGQQVTLSCSPISGHRSVSWYQQTPGQGLQFLFEYFSETQRNKGNFPGRFSGRQFSNSRSEMNVSTLELGDSALYLCASSLNGVAWRTDTQYFGPGTRLTVL.